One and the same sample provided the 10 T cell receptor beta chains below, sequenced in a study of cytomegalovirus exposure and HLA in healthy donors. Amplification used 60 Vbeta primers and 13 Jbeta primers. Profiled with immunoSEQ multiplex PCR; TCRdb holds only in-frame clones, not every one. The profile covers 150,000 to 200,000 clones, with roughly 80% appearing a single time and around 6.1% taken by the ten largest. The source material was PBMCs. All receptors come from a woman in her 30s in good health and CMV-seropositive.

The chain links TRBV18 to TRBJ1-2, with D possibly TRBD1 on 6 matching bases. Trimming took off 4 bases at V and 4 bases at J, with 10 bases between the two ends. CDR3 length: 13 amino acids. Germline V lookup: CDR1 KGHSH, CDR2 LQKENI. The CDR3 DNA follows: TGTGCCAGCTCACAACAGGGTACCTATGGCTACACCTTC. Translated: CASSQQGTYGYTF. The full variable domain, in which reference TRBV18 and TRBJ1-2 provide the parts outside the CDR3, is NAGVMQNPRHLVRRRGQEARLRCSPMKGHSHVYWYRQLPEEGLKFMVYLQKENIIDESGMPKERFSAEFPKEGPSILRIQQVVRGDSAAYFCASSQQGTYGYTFGSGTRLTVV.

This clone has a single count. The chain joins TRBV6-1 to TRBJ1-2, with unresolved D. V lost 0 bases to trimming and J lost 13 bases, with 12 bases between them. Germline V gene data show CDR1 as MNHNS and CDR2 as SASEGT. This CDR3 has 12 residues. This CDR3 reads CASSEALARSTF. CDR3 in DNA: TGTGCCAGCAGTGAAGCCCTCGCTCGGAGCACCTTC.

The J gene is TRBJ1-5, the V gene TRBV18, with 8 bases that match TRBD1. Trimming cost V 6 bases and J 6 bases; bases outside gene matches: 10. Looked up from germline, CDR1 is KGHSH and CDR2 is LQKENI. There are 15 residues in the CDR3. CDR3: CASSDREIPGQPQHF. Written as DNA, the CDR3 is TGTGCCAGCTCGGACAGGGAGATCCCGGGTCAGCCCCAGCATTTT.

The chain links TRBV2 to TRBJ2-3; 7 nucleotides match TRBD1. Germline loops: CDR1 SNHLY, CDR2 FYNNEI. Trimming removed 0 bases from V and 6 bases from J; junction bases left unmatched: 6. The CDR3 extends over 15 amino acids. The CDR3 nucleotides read TGTGCCAGCAGTGAAGCGGGGACCAGGGGGGATACGCAGTATTTT. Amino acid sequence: CASSEAGTRGDTQYF. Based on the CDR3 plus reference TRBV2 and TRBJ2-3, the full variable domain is EPEVTQTPSHQVTQMGQEVILRCVPISNHLYFYWYRQILGQKVEFLVSFYNNEISEKSEIFDDQFSVERPDGSNFTLKIRSTKLEDSAMYFCASSEAGTRGDTQYFGPGTRLTVL.

CDR3 in amino acids: CASSLVGHQGYEQYF. CDR3 bases: TGCGCCAGCAGCTTGGTCGGACACCAGGGGTACGAGCAGTACTTC. The chain joins TRBV5-1 to TRBJ2-7; D perhaps matches TRBD1 (6 bases). There are 15 residues in the CDR3. Trimming shortened V by 0 bases and J by 4 bases, and 14 bases separated the two germline ends. Germline values: CDR1 SGHRS, CDR2 YFSETQ.

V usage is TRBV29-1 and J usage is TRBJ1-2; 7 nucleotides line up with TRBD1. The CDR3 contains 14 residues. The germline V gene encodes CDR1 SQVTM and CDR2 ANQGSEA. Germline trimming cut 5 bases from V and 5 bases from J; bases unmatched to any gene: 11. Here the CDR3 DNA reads TGCAGCGTTTTCCGGGACAGAGCGCAATATGGCTACACCTTC. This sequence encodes CSVFRDRAQYGYTF. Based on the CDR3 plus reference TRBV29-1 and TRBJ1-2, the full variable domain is SAVISQKPSRDICQRGTSLTIQCQVDSQVTMMFWYRQQPGQSLTLIATANQGSEATYESGFVIDKFPISRPNLTFSTLTVSNMSPEDSSIYLCSVFRDRAQYGYTFGSGTRLTVV.

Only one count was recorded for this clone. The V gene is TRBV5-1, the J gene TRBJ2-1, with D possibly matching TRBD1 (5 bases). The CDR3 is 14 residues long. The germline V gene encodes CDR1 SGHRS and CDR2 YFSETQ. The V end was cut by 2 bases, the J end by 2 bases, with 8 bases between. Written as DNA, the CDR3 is TGCGCCAGCAGCTTTCAAGGGGCCTACAATGAGCAGTTCTTC. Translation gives CASSFQGAYNEQFF.

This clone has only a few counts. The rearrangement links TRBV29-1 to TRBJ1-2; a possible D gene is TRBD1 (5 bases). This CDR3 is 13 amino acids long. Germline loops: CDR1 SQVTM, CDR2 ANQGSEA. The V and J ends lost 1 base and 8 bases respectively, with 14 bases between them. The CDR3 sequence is CSVEGRDGGGYTF. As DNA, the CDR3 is TGCAGCGTTGAAGGGAGGGACGGAGGGGGCTACACCTTC.

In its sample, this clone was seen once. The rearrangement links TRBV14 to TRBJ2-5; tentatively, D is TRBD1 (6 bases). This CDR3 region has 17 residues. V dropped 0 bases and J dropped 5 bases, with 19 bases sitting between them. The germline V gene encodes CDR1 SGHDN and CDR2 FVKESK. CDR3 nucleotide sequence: TGTGCCAGCAGCCAAGAGGACAGACAATCACGGCGGGAGACCCAGTACTTC. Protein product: CASSQEDRQSRRETQYF.

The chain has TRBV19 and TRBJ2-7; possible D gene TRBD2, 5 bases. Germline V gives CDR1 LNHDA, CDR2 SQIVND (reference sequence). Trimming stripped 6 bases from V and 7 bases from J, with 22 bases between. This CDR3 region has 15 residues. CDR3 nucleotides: TGTGCCAGTAGCCAACTAGTCGGGCGGCTCCAGGAGCAGTACTTC. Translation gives CASSQLVGRLQEQYF.